This TCR beta chain was profiled in a study of blood T cell repertoires in COVID-19. Study summary: Sites across the United States, Italy and Spain contributed samples from acute and convalescent COVID-19. The analysed material was cDNA or gDNA that came from T cells, B-cell-depleted T cells, or PBMCs.

The CDR3 totals 14 residues. With 6 bases removed from V and 1 base from J, the gap between germline ends came to 13 bases. Germline CDR1 reads MNHEY; CDR2 reads SVGEGT. Original processing methods: Cell counts per sample came from amplifying reference gene primers. The protocol was immunoSEQ multiplex PCR, while the TCRdb copy is restricted to in-frame clones and leaves out a portion. D and trimming were read from the DNA, whereas the V and J calls and clone size are those reported in that table. The table records more than 35,000 clones, approximately 90% of them present only once. The sequencing input was peripheral blood. V is TRBV6-2 or TRBV6-3 and J is TRBJ2-7, with D perhaps matching TRBD1 (6 bases). This receptor was taken from a man aged 65-85 years with active COVID-19. The CDR3 DNA reads as TGTGCCAGCAGCCGGGACACCGTTTCCTACGAGCAGTACTTC. Encoded protein: CASSRDTVSYEQYF.